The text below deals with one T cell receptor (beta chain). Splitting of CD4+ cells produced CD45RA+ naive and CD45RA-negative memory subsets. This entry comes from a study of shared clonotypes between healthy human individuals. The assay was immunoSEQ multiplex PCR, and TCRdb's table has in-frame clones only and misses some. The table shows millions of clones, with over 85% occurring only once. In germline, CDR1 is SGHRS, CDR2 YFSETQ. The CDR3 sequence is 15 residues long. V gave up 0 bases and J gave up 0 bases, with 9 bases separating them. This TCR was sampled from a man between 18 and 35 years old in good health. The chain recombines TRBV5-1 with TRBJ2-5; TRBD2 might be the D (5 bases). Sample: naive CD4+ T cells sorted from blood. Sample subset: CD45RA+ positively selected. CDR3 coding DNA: TGCGCCAGCAGCTTGGCGGGGTCATACCAAGAGACCCAGTACTTC. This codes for CASSLAGSYQETQYF.